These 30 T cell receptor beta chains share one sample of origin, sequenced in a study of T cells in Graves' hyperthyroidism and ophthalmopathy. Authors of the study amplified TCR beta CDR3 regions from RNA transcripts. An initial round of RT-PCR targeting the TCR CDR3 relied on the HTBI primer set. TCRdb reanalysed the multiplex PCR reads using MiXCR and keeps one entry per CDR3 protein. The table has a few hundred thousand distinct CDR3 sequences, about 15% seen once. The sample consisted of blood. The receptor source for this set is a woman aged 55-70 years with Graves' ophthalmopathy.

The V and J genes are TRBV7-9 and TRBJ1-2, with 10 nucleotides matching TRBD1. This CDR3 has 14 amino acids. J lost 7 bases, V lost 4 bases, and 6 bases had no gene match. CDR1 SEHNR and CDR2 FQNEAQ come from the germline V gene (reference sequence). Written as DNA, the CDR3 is TGTGCCAGCAGCTACGGGACAGGGGAAGGTGGCTACACCTTC. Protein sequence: CASSYGTGEGGYTF.

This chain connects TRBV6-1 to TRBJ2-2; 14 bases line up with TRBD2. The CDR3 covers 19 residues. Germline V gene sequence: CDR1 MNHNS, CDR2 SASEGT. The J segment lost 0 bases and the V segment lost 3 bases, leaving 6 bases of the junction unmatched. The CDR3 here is CASSDTGTSGRTNTGELFF. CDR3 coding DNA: TGTGCCAGCAGTGACACCGGGACTAGCGGGAGAACGAACACCGGGGAGCTGTTTTTT.

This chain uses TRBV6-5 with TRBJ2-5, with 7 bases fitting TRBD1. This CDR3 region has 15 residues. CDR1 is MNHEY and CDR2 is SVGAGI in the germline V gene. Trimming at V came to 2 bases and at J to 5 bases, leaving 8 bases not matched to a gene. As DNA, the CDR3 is TGTGCCAGCAGTTACCCTACAGGGGCCGGGGAGACCCAGTACTTC. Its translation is CASSYPTGAGETQYF.

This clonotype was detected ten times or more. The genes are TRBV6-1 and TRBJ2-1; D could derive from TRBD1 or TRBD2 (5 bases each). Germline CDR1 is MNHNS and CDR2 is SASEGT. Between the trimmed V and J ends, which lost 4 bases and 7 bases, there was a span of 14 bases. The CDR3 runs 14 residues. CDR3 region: CASSVGPAVNEQFF. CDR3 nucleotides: TGTGCCAGCAGTGTGGGACCGGCGGTAAATGAGCAGTTCTTC.

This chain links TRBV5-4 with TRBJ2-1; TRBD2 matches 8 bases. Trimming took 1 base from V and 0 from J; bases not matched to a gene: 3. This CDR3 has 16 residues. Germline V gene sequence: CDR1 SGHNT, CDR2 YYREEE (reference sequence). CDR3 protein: CASSLRSGSSYNEQFF. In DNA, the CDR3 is TGTGCCAGCAGCTTGAGGAGCGGGAGCTCCTACAATGAGCAGTTCTTC.

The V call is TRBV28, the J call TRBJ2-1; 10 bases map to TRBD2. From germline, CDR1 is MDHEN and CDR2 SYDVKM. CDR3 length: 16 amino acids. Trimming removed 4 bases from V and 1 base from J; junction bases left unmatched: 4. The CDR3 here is CASSSLAGESYNEQFF. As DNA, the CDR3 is TGTGCCAGCAGTTCCCTAGCGGGAGAGTCCTACAATGAGCAGTTCTTC.

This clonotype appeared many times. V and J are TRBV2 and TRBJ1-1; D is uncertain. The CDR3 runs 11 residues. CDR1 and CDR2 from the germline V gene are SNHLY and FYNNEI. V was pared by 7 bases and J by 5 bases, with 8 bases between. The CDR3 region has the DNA TGTGCCAGCAAATTGTCGACTGAAGCTTTCTTT. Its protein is CASKLSTEAFF.

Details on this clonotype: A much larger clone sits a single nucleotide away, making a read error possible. The CDR3 region has the DNA TGTGCCAGCAACGTGAGCCTGAACACTGAAGCTTTCTTT. It specifies CASNVSLNTEAFF. This rearrangement joins TRBV5-5 to TRBJ1-1; D gene unclear. The CDR3 covers 13 residues. Germline V gene sequence: CDR1 SGHKS, CDR2 YYEKEE (reference sequence). V was clipped by 6 bases and J by 0 bases, with 9 bases between them.

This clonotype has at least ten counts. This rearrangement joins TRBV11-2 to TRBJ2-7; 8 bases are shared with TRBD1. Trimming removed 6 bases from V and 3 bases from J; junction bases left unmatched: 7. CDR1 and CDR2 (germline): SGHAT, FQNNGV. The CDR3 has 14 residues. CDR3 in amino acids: CASRYTGGSYEQYF. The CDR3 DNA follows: TGTGCCAGCAGATACACAGGGGGTAGCTACGAGCAGTACTTC. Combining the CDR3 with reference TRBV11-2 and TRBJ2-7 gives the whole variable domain EAGVAQSPRYKIIEKRQSVAFWCNPISGHATLYWYQQILGQGPKLLIQFQNNGVVDDSQLPKDRFSAERLKGVDSTLKIQPAKLEDSAVYLCASRYTGGSYEQYFGPGTRLTVT.

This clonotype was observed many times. The CDR3 nucleotides read TGCAGCGCCCTGACCTCGCTCTCTGGAAACACCATATATTTT. It encodes CSALTSLSGNTIYF. V and J are TRBV29-1 and TRBJ1-3, with D hard to call. CDR1 is SQVTM and CDR2 is ANQGSEA in the germline V gene. The ends were cut back, 7 bases at V and 0 bases at J, with 13 bases in the middle. The CDR3 contains 14 residues.

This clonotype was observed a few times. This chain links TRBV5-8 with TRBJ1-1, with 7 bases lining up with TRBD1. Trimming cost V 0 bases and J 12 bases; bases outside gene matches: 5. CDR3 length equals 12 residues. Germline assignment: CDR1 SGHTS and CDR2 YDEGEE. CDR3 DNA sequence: TGTGCCAGCAGCTTGGTCGGGACAGAAACTTTCTTT. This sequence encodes CASSLVGTETFF.

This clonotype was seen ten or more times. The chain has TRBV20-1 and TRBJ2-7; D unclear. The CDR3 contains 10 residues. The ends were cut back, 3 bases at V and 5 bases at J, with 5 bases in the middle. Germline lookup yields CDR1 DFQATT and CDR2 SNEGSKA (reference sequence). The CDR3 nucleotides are TGCAGTGCTAGCCGGAACGAGCAGTACTTC. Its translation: CSASRNEQYF.

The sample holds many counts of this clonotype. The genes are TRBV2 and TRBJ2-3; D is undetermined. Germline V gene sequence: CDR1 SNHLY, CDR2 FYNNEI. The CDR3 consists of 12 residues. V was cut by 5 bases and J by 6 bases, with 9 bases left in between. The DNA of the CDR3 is TGTGCCAGCAGTTACATGGCGGATACGCAGTATTTT. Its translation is CASSYMADTQYF.

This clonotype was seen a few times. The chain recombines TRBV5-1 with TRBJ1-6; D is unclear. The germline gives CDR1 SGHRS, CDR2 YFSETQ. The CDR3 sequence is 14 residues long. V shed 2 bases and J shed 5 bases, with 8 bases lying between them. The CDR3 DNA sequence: TGCGCCAGCAGCTTAGAACAGAATAATTCACCCCTCCACTTT. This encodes CASSLEQNNSPLHF.

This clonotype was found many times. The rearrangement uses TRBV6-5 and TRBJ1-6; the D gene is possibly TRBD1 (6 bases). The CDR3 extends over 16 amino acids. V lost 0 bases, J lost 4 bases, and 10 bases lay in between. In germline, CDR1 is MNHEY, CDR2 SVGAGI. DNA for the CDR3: TGTGCCAGCAGTTACTCGGGGGGGCAATATAATTCACCCCTCCACTTT. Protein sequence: CASSYSGGQYNSPLHF.

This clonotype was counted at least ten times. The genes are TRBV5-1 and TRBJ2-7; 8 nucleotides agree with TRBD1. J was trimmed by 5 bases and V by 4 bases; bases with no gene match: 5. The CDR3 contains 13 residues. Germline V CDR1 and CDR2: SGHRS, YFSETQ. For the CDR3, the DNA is TGCGCCAGCAGCCTGTGGACAGGGAACGAGCAGTACTTC. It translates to CASSLWTGNEQYF.

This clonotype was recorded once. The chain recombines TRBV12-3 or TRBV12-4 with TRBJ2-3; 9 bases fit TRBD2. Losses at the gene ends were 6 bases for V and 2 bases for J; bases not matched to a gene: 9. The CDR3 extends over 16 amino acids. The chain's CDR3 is CASSPVAGVSTDTQYF. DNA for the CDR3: TGTGCCAGCAGCCCAGTAGCGGGAGTTTCCACAGATACGCAGTATTTT.

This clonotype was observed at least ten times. The CDR3 loop reads CSARVVEGGLTDTQYF. CDR3 coding DNA: TGCAGTGCTAGAGTCGTGGAGGGAGGGCTGACAGATACGCAGTATTTT. This sequence joins TRBV20-1 and TRBJ2-3; 7 bases match TRBD2. This CDR3 has 16 amino acids. Germline loops: CDR1 DFQATT, CDR2 SNEGSKA (reference sequence). The trim removed 1 base at V and 3 bases at J, leaving 10 bases unmatched.

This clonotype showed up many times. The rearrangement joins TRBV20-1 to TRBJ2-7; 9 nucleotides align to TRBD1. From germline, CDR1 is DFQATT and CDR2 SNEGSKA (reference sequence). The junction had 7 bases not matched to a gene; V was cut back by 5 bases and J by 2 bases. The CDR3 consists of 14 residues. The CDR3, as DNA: TGCAGTGCTTCACGGACAGGGGTGGCCTACGAGCAGTACTTC. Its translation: CSASRTGVAYEQYF.

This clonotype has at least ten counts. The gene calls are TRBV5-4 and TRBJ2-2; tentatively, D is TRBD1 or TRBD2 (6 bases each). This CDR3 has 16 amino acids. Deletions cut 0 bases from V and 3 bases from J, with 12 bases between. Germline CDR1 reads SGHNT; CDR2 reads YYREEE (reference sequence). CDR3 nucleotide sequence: TGTGCCAGCAGCTTGGCGATGGGGGGCCACACCGGGGAGCTGTTTTTT. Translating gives CASSLAMGGHTGELFF.

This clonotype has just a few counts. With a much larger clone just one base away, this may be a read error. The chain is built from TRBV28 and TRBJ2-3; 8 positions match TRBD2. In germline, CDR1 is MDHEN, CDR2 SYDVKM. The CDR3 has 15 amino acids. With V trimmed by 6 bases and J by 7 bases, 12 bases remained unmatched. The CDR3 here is CASRPSGPKGNTQYF. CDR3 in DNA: TGTGCCAGCAGGCCTAGCGGGCCTAAGGGGAATACGCAGTATTTT.

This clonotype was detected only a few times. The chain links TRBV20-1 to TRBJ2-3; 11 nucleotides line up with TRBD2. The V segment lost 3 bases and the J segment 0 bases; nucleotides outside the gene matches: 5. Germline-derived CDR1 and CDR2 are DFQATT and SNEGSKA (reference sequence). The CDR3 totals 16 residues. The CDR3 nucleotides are TGCAGTGCTAGCCATAGACTAGCGGGGAGCACAGATACGCAGTATTTT. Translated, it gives CSASHRLAGSTDTQYF.

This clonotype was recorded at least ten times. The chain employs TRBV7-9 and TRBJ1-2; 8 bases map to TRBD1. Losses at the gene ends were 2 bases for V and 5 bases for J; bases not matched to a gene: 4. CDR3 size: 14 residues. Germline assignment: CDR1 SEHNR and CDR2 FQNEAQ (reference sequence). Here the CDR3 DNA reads TGTGCCAGCAGCTTAATACAGGGGGGATATGGCTACACCTTC. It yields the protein CASSLIQGGYGYTF.

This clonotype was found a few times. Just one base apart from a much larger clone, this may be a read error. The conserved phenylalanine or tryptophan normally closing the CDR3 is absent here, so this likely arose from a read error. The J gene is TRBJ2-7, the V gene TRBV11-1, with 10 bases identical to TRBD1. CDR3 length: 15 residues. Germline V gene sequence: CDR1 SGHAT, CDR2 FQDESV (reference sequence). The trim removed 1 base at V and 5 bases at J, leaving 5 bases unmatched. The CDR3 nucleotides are TGTGCCAGCAGCTTAGAGGGACAGGGGCGACACGAGCAGTACTGC. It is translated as CASSLEGQGRHEQYC.

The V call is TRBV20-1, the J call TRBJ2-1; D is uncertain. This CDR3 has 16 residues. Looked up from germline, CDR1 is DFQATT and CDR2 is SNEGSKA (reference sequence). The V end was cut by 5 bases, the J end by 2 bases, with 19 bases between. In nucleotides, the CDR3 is TGCAGTGCTCCTATACGGACCACCTTGACCTACAATGAGCAGTTCTTC. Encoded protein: CSAPIRTTLTYNEQFF.

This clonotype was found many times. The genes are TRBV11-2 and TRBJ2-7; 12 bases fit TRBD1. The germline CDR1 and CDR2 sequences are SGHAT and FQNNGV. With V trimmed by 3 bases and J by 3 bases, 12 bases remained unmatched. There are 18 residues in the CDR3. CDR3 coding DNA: TGTGCCAGCAGCTTTAATGACCCCGGGACAGGGGGCGTCTACGAGCAGTACTTC. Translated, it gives CASSFNDPGTGGVYEQYF.

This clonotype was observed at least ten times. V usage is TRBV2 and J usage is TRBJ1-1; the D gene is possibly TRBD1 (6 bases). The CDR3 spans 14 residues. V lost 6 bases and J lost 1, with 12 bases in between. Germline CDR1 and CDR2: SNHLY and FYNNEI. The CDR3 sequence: CASSPGGGNTEAFF. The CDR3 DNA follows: TGTGCCAGCAGCCCCGGGGGCGGGAACACTGAAGCTTTCTTT.

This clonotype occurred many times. CDR3 sequence (DNA): TGCAGTGCTGTCGATTACAATGAGCAGTTCTTC. Encoded protein: CSAVDYNEQFF. V is TRBV20-1 and J is TRBJ2-1; no clear D. Germline lookup yields CDR1 DFQATT and CDR2 SNEGSKA (reference sequence). The ends were cut back, 5 bases at V and 4 bases at J, with 6 bases in the middle. CDR3 size: 11 residues.

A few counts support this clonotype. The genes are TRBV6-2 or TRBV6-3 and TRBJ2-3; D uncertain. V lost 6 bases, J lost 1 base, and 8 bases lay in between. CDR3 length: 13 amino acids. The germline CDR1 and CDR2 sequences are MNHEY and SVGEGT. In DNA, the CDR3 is TGTGCCAGCAGACGGACGGGCACAGATACGCAGTATTTT. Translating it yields CASRRTGTDTQYF.

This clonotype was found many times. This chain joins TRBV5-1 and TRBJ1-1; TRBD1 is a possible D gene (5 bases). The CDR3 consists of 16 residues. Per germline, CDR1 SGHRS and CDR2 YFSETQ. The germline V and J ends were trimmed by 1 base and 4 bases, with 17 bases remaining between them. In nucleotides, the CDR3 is TGCGCCAGCAGCTTGATTTCCCAGGGAGGTAGCACTGAAGCTTTCTTT. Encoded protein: CASSLISQGGSTEAFF.